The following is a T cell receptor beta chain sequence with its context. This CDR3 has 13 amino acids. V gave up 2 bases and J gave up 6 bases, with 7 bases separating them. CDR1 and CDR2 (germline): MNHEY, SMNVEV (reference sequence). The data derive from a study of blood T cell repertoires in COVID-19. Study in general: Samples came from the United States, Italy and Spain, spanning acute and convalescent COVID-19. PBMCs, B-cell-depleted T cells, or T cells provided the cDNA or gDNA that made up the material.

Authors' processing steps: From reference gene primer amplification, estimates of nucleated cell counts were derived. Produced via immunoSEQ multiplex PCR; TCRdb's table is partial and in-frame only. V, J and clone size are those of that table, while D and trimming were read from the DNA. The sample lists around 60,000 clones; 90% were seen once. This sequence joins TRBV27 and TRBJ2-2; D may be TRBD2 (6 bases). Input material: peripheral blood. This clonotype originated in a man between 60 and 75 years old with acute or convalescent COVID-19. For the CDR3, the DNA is TGTGCCAGCAGTTTAGGGGGGTCCGGGGAGCTGTTTTTT. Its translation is CASSLGGSGELFF.